The clone carrying this T cell receptor beta chain has just one count. The antigen is unknown. Profiled with immunoSEQ multiplex PCR; TCRdb holds only in-frame clones, not every one. The sample gives roughly 54,000 clones, approximately 95% of which show up once; around 5.9% is in the top ten. These data are taken from a study of human thymus T cells. Study-wide findings and caveats: V and J gene usage appeared biased in thymic and blood repertoires.

Healthy Finnish infants undergoing corrective surgery for congenital heart defects provided the donor material. An approximately 0.5-1 mL peripheral blood aliquot was taken intraoperatively from four of eight donors. Genomic DNA was extracted from every available blood leukocyte. The receptor was derived from a boy younger than two with a congenital heart defect but otherwise immunologically healthy. Sequencing used blood.

CDR3 nucleotide sequence: TGTGCCAGTAGTATAGGGAGTACAACTAATGAAAAACTGTTTTTT. The encoded protein is CASSIGSTTNEKLFF. J is TRBJ1-4 and V is TRBV19; D is undetermined. Trimming stripped 1 base from V and 0 bases from J, with 6 bases between. Germline CDR1 is LNHDA and CDR2 is SQIVND (reference sequence). This CDR3 region has 15 residues.